The 19 T cell receptor beta chains reported below all come from one sample, sequenced in a study of regulatory T cells in long-lasting Graves disease. Stated time point: newly diagnosed GD, antithyroid drugs for less than 3 months. PBMC RNA was the source of the TCR library. According to the study, TCR beta libraries were built with iRepertoire HTBI primers and CDR3-region Arm-PCR. TCRdb recomputed calls from the multiplex PCR reads with MiXCR, one row per CDR3 protein. Of roughly 610,000 distinct CDR3 sequences in the sample, approximately 16% were seen once. A further study also used this sample, focusing on T cells in Graves' hyperthyroidism and ophthalmopathy.

The starting material was peripheral blood mononuclear cells (PBMCs), obtained at new diagnosis, from a patient treated with antithyroid drugs. These receptors were obtained from a young man with Graves disease.

Ten or more counts support this clonotype. The junction shows a germline mismatch at one end, possibly a read error. The V gene is TRBV20-1, the J gene TRBJ2-7; 9 nucleotides match TRBD2. Germline V lookup: CDR1 DFQATT, CDR2 SNEGSKA (reference sequence). This CDR3 has 12 amino acids. CDR3 sequence: CSATSGNYVQYF. CDR3 bases: TGCAGTGCGACTAGCGGAAACTACGTGCAGTACTTC.

This clonotype was detected only a few times. The chain recombines TRBV7-8 with TRBJ2-7, with D tentatively TRBD1 (5 bases). The germline V gene encodes CDR1 SGHVS and CDR2 FQNEAQ. This CDR3 region has 15 residues. V dropped 5 bases and J dropped 7 bases, with 21 bases sitting between them. Written as DNA, the CDR3 is TGTGCCAGCAGCCCCCGGGCGGCAGGGAAGTTGGAGCAGTACTTC. It encodes CASSPRAAGKLEQYF. Full variable domain (outside the CDR3, taken from reference TRBV7-8 and TRBJ2-7): GAGVSQSPRYKVAKRGQDVALRCDPISGHVSLFWYQQALGQGPEFLTYFQNEAQLDKSGLPSDRFFAERPEGSVSTLKIQRTQQEDSAVYLCASSPRAAGKLEQYFGPGTRLTVT.

With regard to this clonotype: One junction end does not reproduce the germline sequence, and a read error may be involved. This sequence joins TRBV18 and TRBJ1-1; D is unclear. Per the germline V gene, CDR1 is KGHSH and CDR2 is LQKENI. The CDR3 totals 13 residues. CDR3 residues: CASPPRPNTEAFF. The CDR3 nucleotides read TGTGCCAGCCCACCCCGACCGAACACTGAAGCTTTCTTT.

This rearrangement joins TRBV7-9 to TRBJ2-1; D remains unclear. The CDR3 is 18 residues long. Germline V gene sequence: CDR1 SEHNR, CDR2 FQNEAQ (reference sequence). V lost 5 bases to trimming and J lost 1 base, with 21 bases between them. CDR3 sequence: CASSPKPLAGLSYNEQFF. As DNA, the CDR3 is TGTGCCAGCAGCCCAAAACCCCTCGCAGGTCTGTCCTACAATGAGCAGTTCTTC.

This clonotype showed up just once. The chain is built from TRBV30 and TRBJ1-2; 7 bases fit TRBD1. The CDR3 extends over 17 amino acids. Trimming cost V 3 bases and J 0 bases; bases outside gene matches: 13. CDR1 is GTSNPN, CDR2 SVGIG, per germline (reference sequence). DNA for the CDR3: TGTGCCTGGAGCCTCATGACCAGGGACAGAGCTAACTATGGCTACACCTTC. It codes for CAWSLMTRDRANYGYTF.

This clonotype was detected many times. This rearrangement joins TRBV29-1 to TRBJ2-5; D is tentatively TRBD1 or TRBD2 (6 bases each). Trimming stripped 6 bases from V and 4 bases from J, with 18 bases between. Germline values: CDR1 SQVTM, CDR2 ANQGSEA. The length of the CDR3 is 14 residues. For the CDR3, the DNA is TGCAGCGTCCGCCCGGCGGGGACACGAGAGACCCAGTACTTC. Protein: CSVRPAGTRETQYF. Combining the CDR3 with reference TRBV29-1 and TRBJ2-5 gives the whole variable domain SAVISQKPSRDICQRGTSLTIQCQVDSQVTMMFWYRQQPGQSLTLIATANQGSEATYESGFVIDKFPISRPNLTFSTLTVSNMSPEDSSIYLCSVRPAGTRETQYFGPGTRLLVL.

This clonotype was detected a few times. This chain uses TRBV14 with TRBJ2-5, with D possibly called TRBD1 or TRBD2 (5 bases each). This CDR3 has 15 amino acids. Germline V CDR1 and CDR2: SGHDN, FVKESK. Deletions cut 4 bases from V and 3 bases from J, with 15 bases between. CDR3 in amino acids: CASSRAWGSKETQYF. CDR3 nucleotide sequence: TGTGCCAGCAGCCGGGCTTGGGGGTCTAAAGAGACCCAGTACTTC.

A word on this clonotype: The CDR3 does not close with the conserved phenylalanine or tryptophan, likely indicating a read error. The rearrangement uses TRBV4-2 and TRBJ2-7; 7 nucleotides agree with TRBD2. CDR1 and CDR2 (germline): LGHNA, YNFKEQ. The CDR3 consists of 15 residues. The ends lost 4 bases at V and 3 bases at J; junction bases unmatched: 9. The CDR3 nucleotides are TGTGCCAGCAGCCCTCTCGGCGGGAGATACTACGAGCAGTACCTC. As protein: CASSPLGGRYYEQYL.

This clonotype was detected many times. CDR3: CASSLIRGAYEQYF. The DNA for the CDR3 is TGCGCCAGCAGCTTGATACGGGGGGCCTACGAGCAGTACTTC. This rearrangement joins TRBV5-1 to TRBJ2-7; 7 positions agree with TRBD2. Per germline, CDR1 SGHRS and CDR2 YFSETQ. V lost 1 base and J lost 2; bases outside the gene matches: 3. This CDR3 has 14 amino acids.

There are many counts of this clonotype. The genes are TRBV2 and TRBJ2-7, with 13 bases matching TRBD2. CDR3 length: 16 amino acids. V shed 6 bases and J 5 bases; nucleotides not matched to a gene: 10. From germline, CDR1 is SNHLY and CDR2 FYNNEI. CDR3 sequence: CASRDQSGLAGDEQYF. CDR3 coding DNA: TGTGCCAGCAGAGATCAATCAGGACTAGCGGGAGACGAGCAGTACTTC.

This clonotype appeared many times. V is TRBV28 and J is TRBJ2-4; D unresolved. The CDR3 covers 12 residues. Between the trimmed V and J ends, which lost 2 bases and 9 bases, there was a span of 8 bases. Germline lookup yields CDR1 MDHEN and CDR2 SYDVKM. The CDR3 DNA reads as TGTGCCAGCAGTTTAATGGGCAGCATTCAGTACTTC. This sequence encodes CASSLMGSIQYF.

The CDR3 spells CSVSSKKNTGELFF. CDR3 nucleotide sequence: TGCAGCGTTTCGTCCAAGAAGAACACCGGGGAGCTGTTTTTT. The rearrangement joins TRBV29-1 to TRBJ2-2; the D is unclear. This CDR3 is built from 14 residues. V lost 5 bases and J 1 base, leaving 11 bases between the germline ends. The germline gives CDR1 SQVTM, CDR2 ANQGSEA.

The V gene is TRBV9, the J gene TRBJ2-5; maybe TRBD1 (6 bases). The CDR3 has 15 residues. The germline gives CDR1 SGDLS, CDR2 YYNGEE. V lost 0 bases, J lost 4 bases, and 13 bases lay in between. The CDR3: CASSVVPQGRETQYF. Here the CDR3 DNA reads TGTGCCAGCAGCGTAGTCCCGCAGGGGAGAGAGACCCAGTACTTC.

This clonotype has just a few counts. The chain links TRBV20-1 to TRBJ2-1, with D possibly matching TRBD2 (5 bases). Trimming shortened V by 3 bases and J by 1 base, and 19 bases separated the two germline ends. This CDR3 contains 17 residues. CDR1 DFQATT and CDR2 SNEGSKA come from the germline V gene (reference sequence). Written as DNA, the CDR3 is TGCAGTGCTAGGAGGGTCGAGTTAGCCGCTTCCTACAATGAGCAGTTCTTC. Its protein product is CSARRVELAASYNEQFF.

This clonotype was counted only a few times. This rearrangement joins TRBV10-3 to TRBJ1-6; 10 nucleotides align to TRBD1. This CDR3 contains 17 residues. Losses at the gene ends were 10 bases for V and 2 bases for J; bases not matched to a gene: 11. Germline loops: CDR1 ENHRY, CDR2 SYGVKD. The CDR3 is CATGHGTGEPYNSPLHF. CDR3 bases: TGTGCCACCGGTCATGGGACAGGGGAGCCCTATAATTCACCCCTCCACTTT.

This clonotype was observed a handful of times. The chain has TRBV9 and TRBJ1-2; unclear D gene. Trimming removed 3 bases at V and 4 bases at J, with 16 bases between. The CDR3 has 15 amino acids. Germline V lookup: CDR1 SGDLS, CDR2 YYNGEE. The CDR3 protein is CASSAGSAGRYGYTF. In DNA form, the CDR3 reads TGTGCCAGCAGCGCCGGGTCAGCGGGTCGCTATGGCTACACCTTC.

This clonotype was seen many times. V and J are TRBV30 and TRBJ1-1, with D possibly matching TRBD1 (5 bases). The V end lost 0 bases, the J end lost 5 bases, and 10 bases lay between the germline ends. Germline V gene lookup returns CDR1 GTSNPN and CDR2 SVGIG (reference sequence). This CDR3 contains 13 residues. The CDR3 region has the DNA TGTGCCTGGAGTGTCGGGGCTTTGACTGAAGCTTTCTTT. As protein: CAWSVGALTEAFF.

This clonotype was counted ten times or more. V is TRBV12-3 or TRBV12-4 and J is TRBJ2-1, with D possibly matching TRBD2 (6 bases). The germline V and J ends were trimmed by 4 bases and 13 bases, with 14 bases remaining between them. The CDR3 spans 12 residues. The CDR3 loop is CASSSGERRQFF. In DNA, the CDR3 is TGTGCCAGCAGTTCGGGGGAGCGTCGACAGTTCTTC.

There are many counts of this clonotype. The V and J genes are TRBV3-1 and TRBJ1-1; D call uncertain. The CDR3 runs 14 residues. Germline V gene sequence: CDR1 LGHDT, CDR2 YNNKEL (reference sequence). Trimming removed 1 base at V and 5 bases at J, with 11 bases between. CDR3 bases: TGTGCCAGCAGCCAAGTCGCGGGGAGTACTGAAGCTTTCTTT. The encoded protein is CASSQVAGSTEAFF.